The TCR beta chain described here comes from a study of blood T cell repertoires in COVID-19. Study context: Sites in the United States, Italy and Spain provided acute and convalescent COVID-19 samples. T cells, B-cell-depleted T cells, or PBMCs provided the cDNA or gDNA that served as material.

As handled by the study authors: Amplification with reference gene primers provided the estimates of nucleated cell counts. Sequenced by immunoSEQ multiplex PCR; TCRdb stores in-frame clones only, minus some. The V and J calls and clone size come from that table; D and trimming were worked out from the DNA. The sample comprises about 300,000 clones, around 86% of which are singletons, and about an eighth rests with the top ten. This sequence originates from a human donor in a cohort sampled during active COVID-19. The sample was peripheral blood.

The CDR3 DNA is TGTGCCAGCAGCGGCCGACAGAGCGCCACTGAAGCTTTCTTT. Translating gives CASSGRQSATEAFF. This chain uses TRBV9 with TRBJ1-1; possible D gene TRBD1, 5 bases. Between the trimmed V and J ends, which lost 3 bases and 4 bases, there was a span of 13 bases. CDR3 length: 14 residues. Germline CDR1 and CDR2: SGDLS and YYNGEE.